This TCR beta chain was documented in a study of blood T cell repertoires in COVID-19. Study details: Material from acute and convalescent COVID-19 was sourced from the United States, Italy and Spain. Sources were T cells, B-cell-depleted T cells, or PBMCs; the material itself was cDNA or gDNA.

Germline CDR1 is MNHEY and CDR2 is SMNVEV (reference sequence). This CDR3 is built from 17 residues. The V end lost 0 bases, the J end lost 0 bases, and 12 bases lay between the germline ends. The authors' processing: Counts of nucleated cells, estimated from reference gene primer amplification, were obtained. Profiled with immunoSEQ multiplex PCR; TCRdb holds only in-frame clones, not every one. That table supplies the V and J calls and clone size; D and trimming were determined from the DNA. The top ten clones hold less than 15% of a sample with 80,000 to 85,000 clones, about 80% of them seen once.

Sequencing was done on a sample of peripheral blood. The TCR comes from a human donor in a cohort sampled during active COVID-19. The chain uses TRBV27 and TRBJ1-3, with no clear D. The CDR3 region is CASSLSSQTLSGNTIYF. The CDR3 coding sequence is TGTGCCAGCAGTTTATCGTCCCAGACTCTCTCTGGAAACACCATATATTTT.